This T cell receptor (beta chain) is from a study of blood T cell repertoires in COVID-19. Study details: Whether acute or convalescent, the COVID-19 samples came from the United States, Italy and Spain. PBMCs, B-cell-depleted T cells, or T cells provided the cDNA or gDNA that made up the material.

The protocol was immunoSEQ multiplex PCR, while the TCRdb copy is restricted to in-frame clones and leaves out a portion. The sample includes 100,000 to 150,000 clones, about 70% of them seen just once. This CDR3 is built from 13 residues. Germline V lookup: CDR1 SGHDN, CDR2 FVKESK. V shed 4 bases and J shed 7 bases, with 12 bases lying between them. Sequenced: peripheral blood. This sequence was found in a man aged 55 to 70 with acute or convalescent COVID-19. The rearrangement links TRBV14 to TRBJ2-3, with D possibly being TRBD2 (6 bases). The CDR3 is CASSPTSSYTQYF. CDR3 nucleotides: TGTGCCAGCAGCCCTACTAGCTCCTATACGCAGTATTTT.